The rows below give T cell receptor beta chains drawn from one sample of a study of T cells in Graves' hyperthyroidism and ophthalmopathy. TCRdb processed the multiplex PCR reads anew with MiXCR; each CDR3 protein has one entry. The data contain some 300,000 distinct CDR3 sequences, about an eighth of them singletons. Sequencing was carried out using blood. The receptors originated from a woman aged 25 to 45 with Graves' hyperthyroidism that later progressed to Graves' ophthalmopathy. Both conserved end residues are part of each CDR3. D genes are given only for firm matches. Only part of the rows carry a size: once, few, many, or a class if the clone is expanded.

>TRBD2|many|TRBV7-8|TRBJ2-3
TGTGCCAGCAGCTTAGATACTAGCGCCACAGATACGCAGTATTTT
CASSLDTSATDTQYF
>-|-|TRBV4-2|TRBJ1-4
TGTGCCAGCAGCCAAGGCCCAGTCCAGGCTAATGAAAAACTGTTTTTT
CASSQGPVQANEKLFF
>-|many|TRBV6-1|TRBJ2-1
TGTGCCAGCAGTAAGAACAGAGGAAGCTACAATGAGCAGTTCTTC
CASSKNRGSYNEQFF
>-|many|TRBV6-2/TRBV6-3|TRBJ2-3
TGTGCCAGCAGTTACCATCCCCCCAGAAGATTAAGCACAGATACGCAGTATTTT
CASSYHPPRRLSTDTQYF
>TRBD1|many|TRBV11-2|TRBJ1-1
TGTGCCAGCAGCCCCGACAGGGGGATGCGGACTGAAGCTTTCTTT
CASSPDRGMRTEAFF
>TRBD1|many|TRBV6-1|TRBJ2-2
TGTGCCAGCAGCCGAGAGGGACAGTTCGCCGGGGAGCTGTTTTTT
CASSREGQFAGELFF
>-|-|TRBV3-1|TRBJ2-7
TGTGCCAGCAGCCAAGCCGCGGAGCAGTACTTC
CASSQAAEQYF
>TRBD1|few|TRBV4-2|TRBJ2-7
TGTGCCAGCAGCCAAGATTGGGGACAGAGGAATCAGTTCTACGAGCAGTACTTC
CASSQDWGQRNQFYEQYF
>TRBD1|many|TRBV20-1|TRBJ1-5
TGCAGTGCTCTGGGGGCAGGGGGCGGAGAGCCCCAGCATTTT
CSALGAGGGEPQHF
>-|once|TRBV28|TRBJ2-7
TGTGCCAGCCGTTTAGGGGCGTACTCCGAGCAGTACTTC
CASRLGAYSEQYF
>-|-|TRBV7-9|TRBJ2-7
TGTGCCAGCAGCTTAGTTAATGAGGGCTCCGAGCAGTACTTC
CASSLVNEGSEQYF
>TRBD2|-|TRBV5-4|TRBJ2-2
TGTGCCAGCAGCGCGGGACTAGCGGGAGCGAACACCGGGGAGCTGTTTTTT
CASSAGLAGANTGELFF
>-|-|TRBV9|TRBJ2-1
TGTGCCAGCAACGCGGAGGAGAGAAATGAGCAGTTCTTC
CASNAEERNEQFF
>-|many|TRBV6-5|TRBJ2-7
TGTGCCAGCAGTTACTCTGGGGGCGCCGTCTACGAGCAGTACTTC
CASSYSGGAVYEQYF
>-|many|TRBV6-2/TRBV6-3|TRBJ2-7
TGTGCCAGCAGTTACTTGGATGGGCAGTACTTC
CASSYLDGQYF
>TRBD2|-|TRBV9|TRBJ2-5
TGTGCCAGCAGCGACCGGACTAGCGGGAGTGAGACCCAGTACTTC
CASSDRTSGSETQYF
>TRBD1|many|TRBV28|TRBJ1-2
TGTGCCAGCAGCTTGACAGGGTATGGCTACACCTTC
CASSLTGYGYTF
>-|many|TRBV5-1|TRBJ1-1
TGCGCCAGCAGACCGACCCACAGCAGAGAAGCTTTCTTT
CASRPTHSREAFF
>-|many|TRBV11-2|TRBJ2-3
TGTGCCAGCAGCTTTGAGGGAAGCACAGATACGCAGTATTTT
CASSFEGSTDTQYF
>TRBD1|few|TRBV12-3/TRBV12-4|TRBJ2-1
TGTGCCAGCAGTGCATTTACAGTGGACAGGACTTACTACAATGAGCAGTTCTTC
CASSAFTVDRTYYNEQFF
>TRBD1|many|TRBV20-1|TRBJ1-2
TGCAGTGCTCCCCAGGGGGTCGAGGATGGCTACACCTTC
CSAPQGVEDGYTF
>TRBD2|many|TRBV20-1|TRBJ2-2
TGCAGTGCTAGAGTCGAACTAGCGGGAGGGGGCGGGGAGCTGTTTTTT
CSARVELAGGGGELFF
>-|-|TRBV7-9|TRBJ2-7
TGTACCAGCAGCCAAGAAGAGCGTCTCTACGAGCAGTACTTC
CTSSQEERLYEQYF
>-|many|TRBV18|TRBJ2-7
TGTGCCAGCTCACCCTCTACAGGGCTATTCTACGAGCAGTACTTC
CASSPSTGLFYEQYF
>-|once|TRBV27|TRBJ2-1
TGTGCCAGCAGTTCCTCCGGGACGGGTGATGAGCAGTTCTTC
CASSSSGTGDEQFF
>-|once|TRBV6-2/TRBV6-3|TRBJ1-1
TGTGCCAGCAGCCTACCTCAGGGTTCTGCTTTCTTT
CASSLPQGSAFF
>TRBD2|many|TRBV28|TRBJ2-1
TGTGCCAGCAGTTCCCGACTAGCGGAGGGGGGTGAGCAGTTCTTC
CASSSRLAEGGEQFF
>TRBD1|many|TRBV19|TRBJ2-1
TGTGCCAGTAGTAAACAACAGGGGGACAATGAGCAGTTCTTC
CASSKQQGDNEQFF
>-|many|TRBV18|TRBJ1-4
TGTGCCAGCTCCGGGGTATCTGGTGAAAAACTGTTTTTT
CASSGVSGEKLFF
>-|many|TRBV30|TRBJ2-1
TGTGCCTGGAGTGGGAGCTCCTACAATGAGCAGTTCTTC
CAWSGSSYNEQFF